Each of the 17 T cell receptor beta chains below was sequenced from the same sample in a study of blood T cell repertoires in COVID-19. TCRdb's table, derived via immunoSEQ multiplex PCR, lists solely in-frame clones and lacks some. Of 200,000 to 250,000 clones listed, around 87% are singletons. Sequencing was done on a sample of PBMCs or T cells enriched from blood (not recorded which). These receptors came from a man aged 30 to 39 who had been exposed to COVID-19.

The gene calls are TRBV3-1 (or the pseudogene TRBV3-2) and TRBJ1-2; 9 bases are shared with TRBD1. The CDR3 loop spans 15 amino acids. The V gene end was trimmed by 4 bases and the J gene end by 4 bases; junction bases not matched to a gene: 7. The germline V gene encodes CDR1 LGHDT and CDR2 YNNKEL (reference sequence). The CDR3 coding sequence is TGTGCCAGCAGCCCCCCCGGGGACAGGGCCTATGGCTACACCTTC. It translates to CASSPPGDRAYGYTF.

V gene TRBV5-1 combines with J gene TRBJ2-1; 8 nucleotides match TRBD2. The CDR3 consists of 15 residues. The V gene's germline CDR1 is SGHRS and CDR2 YFSETQ. V lost 0 bases and J lost 10; bases outside the gene matches: 9. As DNA, the CDR3 is TGCGCCAGCAGCTTGGTGGGGACTAGTTCATACGAGCAGTTCTTC. This sequence encodes CASSLVGTSSYEQFF.

The chain carries TRBV9 and TRBJ2-2; D ambiguous. CDR3 size: 13 residues. The V gene's germline CDR1 is SGDLS and CDR2 YYNGEE. V lost 4 bases, J lost 6 bases, and 10 bases lay in between. The CDR3 DNA sequence: TGTGCCAGCAGCTACTCGGGTGCCGGGGAGCTGTTTTTT. Translating it yields CASSYSGAGELFF. The variable domain in full, with the rest retrieved from reference TRBV9 and TRBJ2-2, is DSGVTQTPKHLITATGQRVTLRCSPRSGDLSVYWYQQSLDQGLQFLIQYYNGEERAKGNILERFSAQQFPDLHSELNLSSLELGDSALYFCASSYSGAGELFFGEGSRLTVL.

This chain joins TRBV7-3 and TRBJ2-3; 15 positions agree with TRBD2. In germline, CDR1 is SGHTA, CDR2 FQGTGA. Trimming cost V 5 bases and J 6 bases; bases outside gene matches: 15. This CDR3 contains 19 residues. For the CDR3, the DNA is TGTGCCAGCAGCCCAGGACTAGCGGGGGGGATCCGAACGGCGGATACGCAGTATTTT. This encodes CASSPGLAGGIRTADTQYF.

This clone was seen only once. The J gene is TRBJ2-7, the V gene TRBV3-1 (or the pseudogene TRBV3-2), with 7 bases lining up with TRBD1. CDR3 length: 14 residues. Germline V gives CDR1 LGHDT, CDR2 YNNKEL (reference sequence). Trimming took 3 bases from V and 3 from J; bases not matched to a gene: 5. CDR3 loop: CASSQGTGDYEQYF. The DNA of the CDR3 is TGTGCCAGCAGCCAGGGTACAGGGGACTACGAGCAGTACTTC.

The rearrangement joins TRBV19 to TRBJ2-7; no clear D. Germline CDR1 is LNHDA and CDR2 is SQIVND (reference sequence). This CDR3 has 13 amino acids. Trimming pared 3 bases from V and 3 bases from J, leaving 9 bases between. The CDR3 spells CASSIAADYEQYF. Here the CDR3 DNA reads TGTGCCAGTAGTATTGCGGCAGACTACGAGCAGTACTTC.

This clone came up once. The rearrangement uses TRBV3-1 (or the pseudogene TRBV3-2) and TRBJ2-5; D gene ambiguous. The CDR3 length is 13 residues. Germline assignment: CDR1 LGHDT and CDR2 YNNKEL (reference sequence). Trimming stripped 1 base from V and 7 bases from J, with 10 bases between. In nucleotides, the CDR3 is TGTGCCAGCAGCCAAGGACAATCTTGGACCCAGTACTTC. Translating gives CASSQGQSWTQYF.

J is TRBJ1-3 and V is TRBV4-3; TRBD1 agrees at 8 bases. The CDR3 spans 17 residues. V was pared by 1 base and J by 4 bases, with 9 bases of the junction left unmatched. CDR1 is LGHNA, CDR2 YSLEER, per germline. CDR3 DNA: TGCGCCAGCAGCCAAGGGGCCCTGACAGGGGCGGGAAACACCATATATTTT. It yields the protein CASSQGALTGAGNTIYF.

This clone was seen more than once but under ten times. V is TRBV7-2 and J is TRBJ2-2; no reliable D call. CDR1 is SGHTA, CDR2 FQGNSA, per germline. This CDR3 has 14 amino acids. The V gene lost 1 base and the J gene lost 3 bases, with 6 bases spanning the gap. The CDR3, as DNA: TGTGCCAGCAGCTTAGAACAGCACACCGGGGAGCTGTTTTTT. It is translated as CASSLEQHTGELFF.

V usage is TRBV2 and J usage is TRBJ1-5; tentatively, D is TRBD1 (6 bases). The germline gives CDR1 SNHLY, CDR2 FYNNEI. This CDR3 region has 15 residues. The V and J ends lost 4 bases and 2 bases respectively, with 12 bases between them. The CDR3 spells CASSGTVFCNQPQHF. CDR3 DNA sequence: TGTGCCAGCAGTGGGACAGTTTTTTGCAATCAGCCCCAGCATTTT.

This chain joins TRBV4-1 and TRBJ2-7, with 9 nucleotides matching TRBD1. Germline CDR1 and CDR2: MGHRA and YSYEKL. J gave up 5 bases and V 1 base, and 15 bases lay outside the gene matches. This CDR3 has 18 residues. In DNA, the CDR3 is TGCGCCAGCAGCCAAGGGCGACCCTACCGGGACAGGGTGGACGAGCAGTACTTC. Its translation is CASSQGRPYRDRVDEQYF.

In this sample, this clone turned up once. The chain carries TRBV7-2 and TRBJ2-1; D possibly corresponds to TRBD1 (5 bases). The V end was cut by 4 bases, the J end by 6 bases, with 16 bases between. The CDR3 length is 15 residues. The germline V gene encodes CDR1 SGHTA and CDR2 FQGNSA. For the CDR3, the DNA is TGTGCCAGCAGCTCCTCCATAAACACAGGCAATGAGCAGTTCTTC. It translates to CASSSSINTGNEQFF.

The V and J genes are TRBV6-1 and TRBJ1-4, with D perhaps TRBD1 (5 bases). Looked up from germline, CDR1 is MNHNS and CDR2 is SASEGT. V was shortened by 1 base and J by 6 bases, with 12 bases between the two germline ends. This CDR3 spans 15 amino acids. The CDR3 region is CASSEVHRPHEKLFF. The DNA for the CDR3 is TGTGCCAGCAGTGAAGTTCACAGGCCGCATGAAAAACTGTTTTTT.

The chain is built from TRBV6-2 or TRBV6-3 and TRBJ1-5; D is possibly TRBD1 (6 bases). Trimming took off 2 bases at V and 2 bases at J, with 7 bases between the two ends. The CDR3 contains 14 residues. Germline loops: CDR1 MNHEY, CDR2 SVGEGT. The CDR3 spells CASSYEGGNQPQHF. CDR3 DNA sequence: TGTGCCAGCAGTTACGAGGGGGGCAATCAGCCCCAGCATTTT.

This clone has only one observation. The V call is TRBV7-9, the J call TRBJ2-1, with D possibly matching TRBD1 (6 bases). This CDR3 has 16 amino acids. Trimming removed 5 bases at V and 6 bases at J, with 20 bases between. Per the germline V gene, CDR1 is SEHNR and CDR2 is FQNEAQ (reference sequence). The CDR3: CASSRVTGEGGNEQFF. For the CDR3, the DNA is TGTGCCAGCAGCCGGGTGACAGGTGAAGGAGGCAATGAGCAGTTCTTC. Complete variable domain (other parts from reference TRBV7-9 and TRBJ2-1): DTGVSQNPRHKITKRGQNVTFRCDPISEHNRLYWYRQTLGQGPEFLTYFQNEAQLEKSRLLSDRFSAERPKGSFSTLEIQRTEQGDSAMYLCASSRVTGEGGNEQFFGPGTRLTVL.

The CDR3 sequence: CARRQLAYNSPLHF. CDR3 bases: TGTGCCAGACGACAGCTCGCTTATAATTCACCCCTCCACTTT. V is TRBV2 and J is TRBJ1-6; the D gene is possibly TRBD1 (5 bases). From germline, CDR1 is SNHLY and CDR2 FYNNEI. V was shortened by 9 bases and J by 4 bases, with 13 bases between the two germline ends. The CDR3 is 14 amino acids.

The CDR3 coding sequence is TGTGCCAGTAGTGTGCCGCGGGGGGGGTCAGATACGCAGTATTTT. Translating gives CASSVPRGGSDTQYF. The V call is TRBV19, the J call TRBJ2-3, with 9 bases fitting TRBD2. Looked up from germline, CDR1 is LNHDA and CDR2 is SQIVND (reference sequence). The CDR3 has 15 residues. Trimming removed 5 bases from V and 4 bases from J; junction bases left unmatched: 7.